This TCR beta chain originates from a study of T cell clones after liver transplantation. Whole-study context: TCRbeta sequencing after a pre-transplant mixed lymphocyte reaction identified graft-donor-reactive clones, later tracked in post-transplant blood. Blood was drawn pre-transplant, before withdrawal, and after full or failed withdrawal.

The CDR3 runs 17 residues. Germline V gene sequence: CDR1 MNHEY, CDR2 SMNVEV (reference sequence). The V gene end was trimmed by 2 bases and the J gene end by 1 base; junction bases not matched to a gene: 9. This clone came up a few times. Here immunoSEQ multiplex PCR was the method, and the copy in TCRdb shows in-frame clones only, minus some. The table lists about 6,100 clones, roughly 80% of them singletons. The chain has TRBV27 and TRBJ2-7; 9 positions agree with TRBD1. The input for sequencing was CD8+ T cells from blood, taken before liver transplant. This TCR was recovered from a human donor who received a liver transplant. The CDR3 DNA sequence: TGTGCCAGCAGTTTAGCGTCCGGGACAGGGATTTCCTACGAGCAGTACTTC. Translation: CASSLASGTGISYEQYF.